This T cell receptor beta chain is drawn from a study of cytomegalovirus exposure and HLA in healthy donors. For the study at large: Unique TCRs numbering roughly 85 million, obtained from HLA-typed donors, made up an early data release.

The V and J ends lost 4 bases and 7 bases, in that order; junction bases with no gene match: 6. The CDR3 extends over 13 amino acids. Looked up from germline, CDR1 is WNHNN and CDR2 is SYGVQD (reference sequence). On this clone itself: Its antigen is not identified.

Study-level results: Despite most TCR sequences being rare, some public TCRs occurred in many donors. Data from an earlier analysis indicated that most TCR beta V segments were productive either about 87% or about 30% of the time.

PCR involved 60 Vbeta and 13 Jbeta primers. The method was immunoSEQ multiplex PCR; TCRdb's version includes in-frame clones alone and lacks a portion of them. The sample includes roughly 180,000 clones, about 82% of them seen just once. The sample consisted of PBMCs. This rearrangement joins TRBV10-1 to TRBJ2-7; 8 nucleotides agree with TRBD1. This sequence was found in a female donor in good health and CMV-seronegative. The chain's CDR3 is CASSGQGAREQYF. DNA of the CDR3: TGCGCCAGCAGTGGGCAGGGGGCGCGAGAGCAGTACTTC.